These 14 T cell receptor beta chains originate from one sample sequenced in a study of graft-versus-host responses after intestinal transplantation. The repertoire was sequenced with immunoSEQ multiplex PCR; TCRdb's copy has only in-frame clones and lacks some. Among roughly 14,000 clones listed, about 33% were seen once. Source: alloreactive CD4+ T cells from a mixed lymphocyte reaction culture, taken before intestinal transplant. Subset denoted: CFSE-low proliferating T cells sorted from approximately six-day pre-transplant mixed lymphocyte reaction (GvH or HvG direction). These TCRs come from a human patient who received an intestinal transplant.

This chain joins TRBV5-1 and TRBJ2-5; D call uncertain. CDR1 and CDR2 (germline): SGHRS, YFSETQ. Trimming removed 4 bases from V and 2 bases from J, with 18 bases in between. CDR3 length equals 16 residues. CDR3: CASSHRPRQSQETQYF. CDR3 nucleotide sequence: TGCGCCAGCAGCCACCGACCCCGTCAGTCACAAGAGACCCAGTACTTC.

The V call is TRBV15, the J call TRBJ2-4; weak D call: TRBD1 (5 bases). In germline, CDR1 is LNHNV, CDR2 YYDKDF (reference sequence). The V end was cut by 1 base, the J end by 6 bases, with 7 bases between. The CDR3 consists of 13 residues. Here the CDR3 reads CATSRGDRNIQYF. In DNA form, the CDR3 reads TGTGCCACCAGCAGAGGCGACAGAAACATTCAGTACTTC.

The gene calls are TRBV7-6 and TRBJ2-2; unclear D gene. The V end was cut by 1 base, the J end by 5 bases, with 5 bases between. This CDR3 has 13 residues. Germline V lookup: CDR1 SGHVS, CDR2 FNYEAQ. The CDR3 is CASSLDWTGELFF. DNA of the CDR3: TGTGCCAGCAGCTTAGACTGGACCGGGGAGCTGTTTTTT.

V and J are TRBV29-1 and TRBJ1-5, with D possibly TRBD1 on 5 matching bases. Trimming took 3 bases from V and 7 from J, leaving 13 bases between them. Germline-derived CDR1 and CDR2 are SQVTM and ANQGSEA. This CDR3 spans 13 amino acids. The CDR3, as DNA: TGCAGCGTTGACCAGGGCGACGGGCAGCCCCAGCATTTT. Its protein product is CSVDQGDGQPQHF.

This clone was detected once. This rearrangement joins TRBV5-1 to TRBJ2-5; 9 bases fit TRBD2. V trimming: 4 bases; J trimming: 5 bases; junction bases outside the gene matches: 9. The CDR3 loop spans 15 amino acids. CDR1 is SGHRS and CDR2 is YFSETQ in the germline V gene. The CDR3 DNA reads as TGCGCCAGCAGCCCCATTCGGGCGGGAGGGGAGACCCAGTACTTC. It translates to CASSPIRAGGETQYF. The full variable domain, completed using reference TRBV5-1 and TRBJ2-5, is KAGVTQTPRYLIKTRGQQVTLSCSPISGHRSVSWYQQTPGQGLQFLFEYFSETQRNKGNFPGRFSGRQFSNSRSEMNVSTLELGDSALYLCASSPIRAGGETQYFGPGTRLLVL.

V is TRBV10-2 and J is TRBJ2-2; 10 bases are shared with TRBD2. The germline CDR1 and CDR2 sequences are WSHSY and SAAADI. The CDR3 is made up of 16 amino acids. V was pared by 5 bases and J by 5 bases, with 8 bases of the junction left unmatched. The CDR3 DNA reads as TGCGCCAGCAGTATCACTAGCGGGGTTCTAACCGGGGAGCTGTTTTTT. Amino acids: CASSITSGVLTGELFF.

This clone is termed medium-sized. This chain joins TRBV12-5 and TRBJ2-7; D uncertain. CDR3 size: 15 residues. The V and J ends lost 0 bases and 5 bases respectively, with 14 bases between them. Germline lookup yields CDR1 LGHNT and CDR2 FRNRAP. The CDR3 coding sequence is TGTGCTAGTGGTTTGGTTGCAGGTACTAAAAACGAGCAGTACTTC. Protein: CASGLVAGTKNEQYF.

The chain joins TRBV10-1 to TRBJ2-7, with D possibly matching TRBD2 (6 bases). V was shortened by 8 bases and J by 4 bases, with 15 bases between the two germline ends. CDR1 WNHNN and CDR2 SYGVQD come from the germline V gene (reference sequence). The CDR3 is 13 amino acids. CDR3 DNA: TGCGCCAGCCAAGCGGACCGGGGGTACGAGCAGTACTTC. Residues: CASQADRGYEQYF.

By sample fraction, this clone is medium-sized. The chain joins TRBV5-6 to TRBJ1-5, with TRBD1 identical over 8 bases. Germline CDR1 reads SGHDT; CDR2 reads YYEEEE. The CDR3 covers 14 residues. Germline trimming cut 3 bases from V and 6 bases from J; bases unmatched to any gene: 5. CDR3 coding DNA: TGTGCCAGCAGCTCACAGGGGGATGCTCAGCCCCAGCATTTT. Translated: CASSSQGDAQPQHF.

This clone was seen only a few times. The chain is built from TRBV5-1 and TRBJ2-2; D remains ambiguous. The CDR3 spans 14 residues. Trimming left V 1 base short and J 3 bases short, with 7 bases between. Germline assignment: CDR1 SGHRS and CDR2 YFSETQ. The CDR3 nucleotides read TGCGCCAGCAGCTTGAATACATACACCGGGGAGCTGTTTTTT. Translating it yields CASSLNTYTGELFF.

This clone was seen once. J is TRBJ2-1 and V is TRBV10-2; TRBD2 aligns across 7 bases. V lost 3 bases, J lost 0 bases, and 2 bases stayed unmatched. The CDR3 is made up of 15 amino acids. Germline V gene data show CDR1 as WSHSY and CDR2 as SAAADI. The CDR3 spells CASSDGGSSYNEQFF. CDR3 DNA sequence: TGCGCCAGCAGTGATGGCGGGAGCTCCTACAATGAGCAGTTCTTC.

This clone is categorized as medium-sized. This sequence joins TRBV7-9 and TRBJ1-6, with 10 bases identical to TRBD1. V shed 4 bases and J 9 bases; nucleotides not matched to a gene: 9. Per the germline V gene, CDR1 is SEHNR and CDR2 is FQNEAQ (reference sequence). The length of the CDR3 is 16 residues. This CDR3 reads CASSSPRGQGFSPLHF. The CDR3 nucleotides are TGTGCCAGCAGCTCCCCACGGGGACAGGGGTTTTCACCCCTCCACTTT. Full variable domain (remainder filled in from reference TRBV7-9 and TRBJ1-6): DTGVSQNPRHKITKRGQNVTFRCDPISEHNRLYWYRQTLGQGPEFLTYFQNEAQLEKSRLLSDRFSAERPKGSFSTLEIQRTEQGDSAMYLCASSSPRGQGFSPLHFGNGTRLTVT.

This clone was found a few times. V usage is TRBV5-1 and J usage is TRBJ2-1; D might be TRBD2 (5 bases). The CDR3 totals 12 residues. Germline V lookup: CDR1 SGHRS, CDR2 YFSETQ. The V end lost 4 bases, the J end lost 8 bases, and 10 bases lay between the germline ends. The CDR3 bases are TGCGCCAGCAGCCTAGCACTCGATGAGCAGTTCTTC. Translated: CASSLALDEQFF.

The chain couples TRBV5-4 to TRBJ2-3, with 8 nucleotides matching TRBD2. Germline V gene lookup returns CDR1 SGHNT and CDR2 YYREEE (reference sequence). V lost 1 base and J lost 0; bases outside the gene matches: 4. The CDR3 extends over 16 amino acids. The CDR3 reads CASSLMLAGSTDTQYF. DNA of the CDR3: TGTGCCAGCAGCTTGATGTTAGCGGGAAGCACAGATACGCAGTATTTT. Full variable domain (missing parts from reference TRBV5-4 and TRBJ2-3): ETGVTQSPTHLIKTRGQQVTLRCSSQSGHNTVSWYQQALGQGPQFIFQYYREEENGRGNFPPRFSGLQFPNYSSELNVNALELDDSALYLCASSLMLAGSTDTQYFGPGTRLTVL.